Listed below are T cell receptor beta chains from one sample, sequenced in a study of shared clonotypes between healthy human individuals. Sequenced by immunoSEQ multiplex PCR; TCRdb stores in-frame clones only, minus some. The table has some 2.1 million clones, less than 95% seen once; the top ten hold roughly 1%. The sample consisted of naive CD8+ T cells sorted from blood. The receptors shown here come from a man aged 18 to 29 in good health. CDR3s include the opening cysteine and the closing phenylalanine or tryptophan. D genes are given only for firm matches. The listing skips clone size in some rows; elsewhere it reads once, few, many or a size class.

TRBV5-1	TRBD1	NA	TRBJ1-4	CASSPDREEEKLFF	TGCGCCAGCAGCCCGGACAGGGAGGAGGAAAAACTGTTTTTT
TRBV27	TRBD1	NA	TRBJ1-5	CASSSGGAGQPQHF	TGTGCCAGCAGTTCAGGGGGCGCAGGTCAGCCCCAGCATTTT
TRBV13	NA	NA	TRBJ2-7	CASSLGDSTYEQYF	TGTGCCAGCAGCTTAGGGGACAGTACCTACGAGCAGTACTTC
TRBV30	NA	NA	TRBJ2-1	CAWGLAPGDEQFF	TGTGCCTGGGGTCTTGCCCCAGGCGATGAGCAGTTCTTC
TRBV29-1	TRBD2	NA	TRBJ2-5	CSVEREGGRETQYF	TGCAGCGTGGAGCGGGAGGGTGGCAGAGAGACCCAGTACTTC
TRBV6-5	NA	NA	TRBJ1-1	CASSFREGHTEAFF	TGTGCCAGCAGCTTTAGGGAAGGGCACACTGAAGCTTTCTTT
TRBV5-4	TRBD1	NA	TRBJ2-7	CASSFGTGYEQYF	TGTGCCAGCAGCTTTGGGACAGGTTACGAGCAGTACTTC
TRBV30	TRBD1	NA	TRBJ2-7	CAWSGTGVGEQYF	TGTGCCTGGAGTGGGACAGGGGTAGGGGAGCAGTACTTC
TRBV6-1	NA	NA	TRBJ1-6	CASSEANIISYNSPLHF	TGTGCCAGCAGTGAAGCGAACATTATCTCCTATAATTCACCCCTCCACTTT
TRBV30	TRBD1	NA	TRBJ1-2	CAWMVGGALSYTF	TGTGCCTGGATGGTAGGGGGCGCGTTGAGCTACACCTTC
TRBV15	NA	NA	TRBJ2-6	CATSRDKSVLAGANVLTF	TGTGCCACCAGCAGAGATAAGTCAGTGCTCGCTGGGGCCAACGTCCTGACTTTC
TRBV10-3	NA	once	TRBJ2-7	CAISKTGSHEQYF	TGTGCCATCAGTAAAACAGGGTCCCACGAGCAGTACTTC
TRBV30	NA	NA	TRBJ1-1	CAWDPVGANTEAFF	TGTGCCTGGGATCCGGTAGGGGCGAACACTGAAGCTTTCTTT
TRBV10-3	NA	NA	TRBJ1-2	CAITSGGGARGYTF	TGTGCCATCACCTCCGGTGGGGGGGCGCGGGGCTACACCTTC
TRBV4-1	NA	NA	TRBJ2-5	CASSQMISSRETQYF	TGCGCCAGCAGCCAAATGATCTCTAGTAGAGAGACCCAGTACTTC
TRBV7-9	TRBD2	NA	TRBJ2-5	CASSSSAGGAETQYF	TGTGCCAGCAGCTCTAGTGCGGGGGGCGCGGAGACCCAGTACTTC
TRBV19	NA	NA	TRBJ1-2	CASSIPNSPNYGYTF	TGTGCCAGTAGTATACCGAACAGTCCTAACTATGGCTACACCTTC
TRBV30	TRBD1	NA	TRBJ1-1	CAWSYTGGLNTEAFF	TGTGCCTGGAGTTACACAGGGGGCCTGAACACTGAAGCTTTCTTT
TRBV7-9	TRBD1	NA	TRBJ2-1	CASSLVGTGGHEQFF	TGTGCCAGCAGCTTAGTTGGTACAGGGGGGCATGAGCAGTTCTTC
TRBV15	NA	NA	TRBJ2-3	CATSRGGLGTDTQYF	TGTGCCACCAGCAGAGGAGGGTTGGGCACAGATACGCAGTATTTT
TRBV9	NA	NA	TRBJ1-1	CASSYTLGGKGTEAFF	TGTGCCAGCAGCTACACCTTAGGGGGGAAGGGCACTGAAGCTTTCTTT